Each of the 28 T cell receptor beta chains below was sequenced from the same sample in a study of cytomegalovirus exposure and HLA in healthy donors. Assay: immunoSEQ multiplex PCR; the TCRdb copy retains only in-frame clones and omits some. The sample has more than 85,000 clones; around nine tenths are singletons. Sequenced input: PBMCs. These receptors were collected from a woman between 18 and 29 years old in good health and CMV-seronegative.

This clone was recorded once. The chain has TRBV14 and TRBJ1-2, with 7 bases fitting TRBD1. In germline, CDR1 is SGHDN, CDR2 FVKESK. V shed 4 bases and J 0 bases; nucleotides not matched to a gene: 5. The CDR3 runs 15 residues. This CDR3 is CASSPRDRPNYGYTF. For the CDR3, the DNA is TGTGCCAGCAGCCCCCGGGACAGACCTAACTATGGCTACACCTTC.

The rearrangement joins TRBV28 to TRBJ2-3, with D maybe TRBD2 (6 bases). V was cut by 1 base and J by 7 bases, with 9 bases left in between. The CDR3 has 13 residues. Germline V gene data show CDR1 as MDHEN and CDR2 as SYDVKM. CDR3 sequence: CASSLSAGHTQYF. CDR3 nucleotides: TGTGCCAGCAGTTTATCGGCGGGGCATACGCAGTATTTT.

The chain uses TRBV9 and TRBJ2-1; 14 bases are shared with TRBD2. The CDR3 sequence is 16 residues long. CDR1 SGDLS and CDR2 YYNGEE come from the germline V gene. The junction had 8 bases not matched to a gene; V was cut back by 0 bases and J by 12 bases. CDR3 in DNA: TGTGCCAGCAGCGTAGGCGGGGGGACTAGCGGGAGCCGGCAGTTCTTC. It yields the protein CASSVGGGTSGSRQFF.

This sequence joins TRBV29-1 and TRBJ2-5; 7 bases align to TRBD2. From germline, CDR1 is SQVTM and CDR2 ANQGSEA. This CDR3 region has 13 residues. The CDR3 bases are TGCACCTATGCCCAGCGGGGTGGGGAGACCCAGTACTTC. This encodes CTYAQRGGETQYF. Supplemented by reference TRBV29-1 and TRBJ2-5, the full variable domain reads SAVISQKPSRDICQRGTSLTIQCQVDSQVTMMFWYRQQPGQSLTLIATANQGSEATYESGFVIDKFPISRPNLTFSTLTVSNMSPEDSSIYLCTYAQRGGETQYFGPGTRLLVL.

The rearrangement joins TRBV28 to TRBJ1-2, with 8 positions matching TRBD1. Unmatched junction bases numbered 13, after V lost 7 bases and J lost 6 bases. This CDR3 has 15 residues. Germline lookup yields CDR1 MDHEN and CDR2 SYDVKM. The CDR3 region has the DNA TGTGCCAGCACCCCCTCTTTCGGGACAGGAGATGGCTACACCTTC. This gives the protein CASTPSFGTGDGYTF.

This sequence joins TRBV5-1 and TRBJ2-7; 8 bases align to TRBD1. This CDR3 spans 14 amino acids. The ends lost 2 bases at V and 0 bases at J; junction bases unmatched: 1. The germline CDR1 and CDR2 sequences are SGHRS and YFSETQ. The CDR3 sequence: CASSFGTGSYEQYF. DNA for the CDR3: TGCGCCAGCAGCTTTGGGACAGGCTCCTACGAGCAGTACTTC.

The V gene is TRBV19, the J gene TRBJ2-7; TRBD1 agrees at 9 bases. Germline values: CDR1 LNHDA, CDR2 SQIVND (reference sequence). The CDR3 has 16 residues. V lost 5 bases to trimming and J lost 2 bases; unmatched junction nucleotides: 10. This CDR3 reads CASSPGTGYWAYEQYF. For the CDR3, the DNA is TGTGCCAGTAGTCCCGGGACAGGGTATTGGGCCTACGAGCAGTACTTC.

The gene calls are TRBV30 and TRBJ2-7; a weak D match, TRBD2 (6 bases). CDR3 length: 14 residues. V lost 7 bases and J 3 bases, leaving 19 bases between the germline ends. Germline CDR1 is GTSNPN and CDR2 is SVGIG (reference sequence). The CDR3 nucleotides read TGTGCCTTCTCAACCGGGACTGGCAACTACGAGCAGTACTTC. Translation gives CAFSTGTGNYEQYF.

CDR3 sequence reads: CASSSLGGAKNIQYF. For the CDR3, the DNA is TGTGCCAGCAGTTCCCTTGGGGGGGCCAAAAACATTCAGTACTTC. V and J are TRBV6-5 and TRBJ2-4; D is perhaps TRBD2 (6 bases). Trimming stripped 4 bases from V and 1 base from J, with 11 bases between. This CDR3 is built from 15 residues. In germline, CDR1 is MNHEY, CDR2 SVGAGI.

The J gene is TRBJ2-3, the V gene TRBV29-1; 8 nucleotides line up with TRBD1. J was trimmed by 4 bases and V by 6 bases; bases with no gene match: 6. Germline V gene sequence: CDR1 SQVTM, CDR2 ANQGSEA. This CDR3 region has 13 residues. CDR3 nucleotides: TGCAGCGTCGGTCGGACAGGGTCAGATACGCAGTATTTT. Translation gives CSVGRTGSDTQYF.

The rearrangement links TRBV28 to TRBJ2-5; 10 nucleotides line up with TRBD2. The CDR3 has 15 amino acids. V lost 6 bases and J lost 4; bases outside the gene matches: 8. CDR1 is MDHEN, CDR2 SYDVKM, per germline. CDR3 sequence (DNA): TGTGCCAGCAGCCTTGGTAGCGGGGGGATAGAGACCCAGTACTTC. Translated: CASSLGSGGIETQYF.

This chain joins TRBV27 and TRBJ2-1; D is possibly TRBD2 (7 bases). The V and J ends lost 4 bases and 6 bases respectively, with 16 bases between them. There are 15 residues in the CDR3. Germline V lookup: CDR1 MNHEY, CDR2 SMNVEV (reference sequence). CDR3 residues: CASSWEGGASNEQFF. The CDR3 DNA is TGTGCCAGCAGTTGGGAAGGGGGGGCCTCCAATGAGCAGTTCTTC.

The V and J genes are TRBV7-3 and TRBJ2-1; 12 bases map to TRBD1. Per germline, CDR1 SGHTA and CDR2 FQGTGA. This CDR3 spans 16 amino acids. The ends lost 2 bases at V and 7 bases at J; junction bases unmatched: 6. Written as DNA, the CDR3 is TGTGCCAGCAGCTTAGTAGGGGGACAGGGGGCAAATGAGCAGTTCTTC. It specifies CASSLVGGQGANEQFF.

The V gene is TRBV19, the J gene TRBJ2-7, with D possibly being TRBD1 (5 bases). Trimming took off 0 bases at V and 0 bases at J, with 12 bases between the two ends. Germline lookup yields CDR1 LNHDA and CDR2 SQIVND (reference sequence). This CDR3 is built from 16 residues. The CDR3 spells CASSIDAGRPSYEQYF. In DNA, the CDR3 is TGTGCCAGTAGTATAGATGCAGGGCGACCCTCCTACGAGCAGTACTTC.

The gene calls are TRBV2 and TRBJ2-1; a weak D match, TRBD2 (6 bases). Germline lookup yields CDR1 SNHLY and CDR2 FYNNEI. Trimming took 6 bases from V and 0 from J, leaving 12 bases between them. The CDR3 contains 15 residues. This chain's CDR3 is CASREGYSSYNEQFF. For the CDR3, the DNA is TGTGCCAGCAGGGAGGGGTACAGCTCCTACAATGAGCAGTTCTTC. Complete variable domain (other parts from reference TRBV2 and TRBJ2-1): EPEVTQTPSHQVTQMGQEVILRCVPISNHLYFYWYRQILGQKVEFLVSFYNNEISEKSEIFDDQFSVERPDGSNFTLKIRSTKLEDSAMYFCASREGYSSYNEQFFGPGTRLTVL.

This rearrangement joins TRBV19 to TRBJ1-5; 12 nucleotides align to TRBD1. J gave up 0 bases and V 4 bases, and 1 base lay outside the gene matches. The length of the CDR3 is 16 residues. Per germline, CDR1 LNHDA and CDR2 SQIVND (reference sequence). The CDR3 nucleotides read TGTGCCAGTAGTAGGGGACAGGGGGCTAGCAATCAGCCCCAGCATTTT. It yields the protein CASSRGQGASNQPQHF.

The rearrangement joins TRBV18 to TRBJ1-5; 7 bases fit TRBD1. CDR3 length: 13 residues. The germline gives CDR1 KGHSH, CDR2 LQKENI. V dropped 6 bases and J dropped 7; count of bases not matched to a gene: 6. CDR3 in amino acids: CASSDRDYQPQHF. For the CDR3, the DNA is TGTGCCAGCTCTGACAGGGATTACCAGCCCCAGCATTTT.

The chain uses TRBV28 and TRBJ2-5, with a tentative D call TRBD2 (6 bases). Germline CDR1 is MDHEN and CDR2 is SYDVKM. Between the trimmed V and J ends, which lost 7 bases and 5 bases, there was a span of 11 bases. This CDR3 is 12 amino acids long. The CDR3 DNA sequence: TGTGCCAGCAACTCCGGAGGGGAGACCCAGTACTTC. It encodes CASNSGGETQYF.

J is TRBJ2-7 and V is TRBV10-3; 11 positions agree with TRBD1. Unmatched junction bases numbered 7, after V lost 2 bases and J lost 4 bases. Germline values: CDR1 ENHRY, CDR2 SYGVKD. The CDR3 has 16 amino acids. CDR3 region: CAISEGWTGGEYEQYF. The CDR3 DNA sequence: TGTGCCATCAGTGAGGGGTGGACAGGGGGCGAGTACGAGCAGTACTTC.

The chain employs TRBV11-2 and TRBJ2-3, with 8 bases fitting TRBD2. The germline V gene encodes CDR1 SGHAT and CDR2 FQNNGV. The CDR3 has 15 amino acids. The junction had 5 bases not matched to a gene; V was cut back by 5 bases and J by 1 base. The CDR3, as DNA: TGTGCCAGCAGCACCTGGCGGGAGGGCACAGATACGCAGTATTTT. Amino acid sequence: CASSTWREGTDTQYF.

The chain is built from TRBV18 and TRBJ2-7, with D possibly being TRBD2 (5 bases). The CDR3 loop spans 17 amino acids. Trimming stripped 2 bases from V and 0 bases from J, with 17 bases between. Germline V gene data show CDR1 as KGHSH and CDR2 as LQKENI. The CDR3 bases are TGTGCCAGCTCACCAAGGGCGGCGGGCGGCAGCTCCTACGAGCAGTACTTC. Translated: CASSPRAAGGSSYEQYF.

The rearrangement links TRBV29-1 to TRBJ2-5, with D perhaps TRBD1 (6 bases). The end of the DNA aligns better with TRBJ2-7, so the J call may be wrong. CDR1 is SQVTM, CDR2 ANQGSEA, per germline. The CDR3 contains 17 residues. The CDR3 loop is CSVEGIGAGVGTYEQYF. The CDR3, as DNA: TGCAGCGTTGAAGGAATTGGTGCAGGGGTCGGGACCTACGAGCAGTACTTC.

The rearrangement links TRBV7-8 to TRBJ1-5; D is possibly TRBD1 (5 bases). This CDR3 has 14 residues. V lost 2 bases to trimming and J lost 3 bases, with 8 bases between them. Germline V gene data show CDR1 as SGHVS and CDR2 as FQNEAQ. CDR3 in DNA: TGTGCCAGCAGCTTACAGGGATACAATCAGCCCCAGCATTTT. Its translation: CASSLQGYNQPQHF.

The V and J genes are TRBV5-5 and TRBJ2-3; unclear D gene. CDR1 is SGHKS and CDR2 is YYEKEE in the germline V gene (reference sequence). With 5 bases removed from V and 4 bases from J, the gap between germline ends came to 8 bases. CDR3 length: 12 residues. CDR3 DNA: TGTGCCAGCAGTAGCTTAGCAGATACGCAGTATTTT. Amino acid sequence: CASSSLADTQYF.

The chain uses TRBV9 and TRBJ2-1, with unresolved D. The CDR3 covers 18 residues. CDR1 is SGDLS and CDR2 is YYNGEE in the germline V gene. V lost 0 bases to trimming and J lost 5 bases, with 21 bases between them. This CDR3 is CASSVAGNSRLVHNEQFF. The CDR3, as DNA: TGTGCCAGCAGCGTAGCCGGAAACAGTCGCCTCGTCCACAATGAGCAGTTCTTC.

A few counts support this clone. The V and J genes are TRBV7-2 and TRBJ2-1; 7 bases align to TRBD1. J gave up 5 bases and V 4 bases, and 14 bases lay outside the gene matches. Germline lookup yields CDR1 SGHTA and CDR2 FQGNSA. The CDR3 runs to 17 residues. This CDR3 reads CASSSLRKGAFNNEQFF. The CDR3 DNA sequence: TGTGCCAGCAGCTCACTTCGAAAGGGGGCGTTTAACAATGAGCAGTTCTTC.

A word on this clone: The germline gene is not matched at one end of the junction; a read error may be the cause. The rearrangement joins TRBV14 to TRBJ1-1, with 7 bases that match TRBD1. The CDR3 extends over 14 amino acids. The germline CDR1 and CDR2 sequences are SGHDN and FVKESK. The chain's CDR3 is CASSQGGLSTEAFF. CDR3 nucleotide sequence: TGTGCCAGCAGTCAAGGGGGCCTGAGCACTGAAGCTTTCTTT.

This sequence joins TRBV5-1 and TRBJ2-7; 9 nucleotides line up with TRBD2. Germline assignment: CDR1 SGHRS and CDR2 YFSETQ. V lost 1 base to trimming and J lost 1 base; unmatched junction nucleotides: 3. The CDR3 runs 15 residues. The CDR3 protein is CASSLLLAGSYEQYF. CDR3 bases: TGCGCCAGCAGCTTGCTTCTAGCGGGGTCCTACGAGCAGTACTTC.